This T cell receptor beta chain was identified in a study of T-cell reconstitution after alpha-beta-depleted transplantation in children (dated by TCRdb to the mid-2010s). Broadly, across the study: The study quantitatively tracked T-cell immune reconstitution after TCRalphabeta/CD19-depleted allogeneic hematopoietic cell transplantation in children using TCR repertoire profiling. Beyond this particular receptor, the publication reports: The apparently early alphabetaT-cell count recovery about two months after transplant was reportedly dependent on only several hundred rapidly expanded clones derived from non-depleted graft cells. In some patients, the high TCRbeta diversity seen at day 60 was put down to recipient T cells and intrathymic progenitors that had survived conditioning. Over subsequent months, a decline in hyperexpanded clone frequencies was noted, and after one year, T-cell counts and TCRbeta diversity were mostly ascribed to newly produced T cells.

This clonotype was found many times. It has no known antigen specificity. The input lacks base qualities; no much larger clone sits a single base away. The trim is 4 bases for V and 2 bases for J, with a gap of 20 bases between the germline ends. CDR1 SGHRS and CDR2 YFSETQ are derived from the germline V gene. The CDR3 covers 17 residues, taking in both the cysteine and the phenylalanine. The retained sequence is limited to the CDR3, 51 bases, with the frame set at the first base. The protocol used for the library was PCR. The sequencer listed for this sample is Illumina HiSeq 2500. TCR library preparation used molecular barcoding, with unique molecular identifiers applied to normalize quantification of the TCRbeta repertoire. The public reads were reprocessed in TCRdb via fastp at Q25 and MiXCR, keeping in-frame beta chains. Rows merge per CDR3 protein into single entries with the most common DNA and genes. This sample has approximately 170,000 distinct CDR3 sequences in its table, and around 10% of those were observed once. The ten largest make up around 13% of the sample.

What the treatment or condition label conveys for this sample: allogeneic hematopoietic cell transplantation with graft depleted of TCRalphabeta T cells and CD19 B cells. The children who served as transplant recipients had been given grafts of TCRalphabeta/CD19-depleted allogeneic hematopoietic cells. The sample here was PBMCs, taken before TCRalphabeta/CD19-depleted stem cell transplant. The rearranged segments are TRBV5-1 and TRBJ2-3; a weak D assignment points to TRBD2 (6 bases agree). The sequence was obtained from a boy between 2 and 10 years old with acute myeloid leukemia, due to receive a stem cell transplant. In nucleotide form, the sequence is TGCGCCAGCAGCCTGACCGGGGCTAGCGCCTCCACAGATACGCAGTATTTT. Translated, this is CASSLTGASASTDTQYF.